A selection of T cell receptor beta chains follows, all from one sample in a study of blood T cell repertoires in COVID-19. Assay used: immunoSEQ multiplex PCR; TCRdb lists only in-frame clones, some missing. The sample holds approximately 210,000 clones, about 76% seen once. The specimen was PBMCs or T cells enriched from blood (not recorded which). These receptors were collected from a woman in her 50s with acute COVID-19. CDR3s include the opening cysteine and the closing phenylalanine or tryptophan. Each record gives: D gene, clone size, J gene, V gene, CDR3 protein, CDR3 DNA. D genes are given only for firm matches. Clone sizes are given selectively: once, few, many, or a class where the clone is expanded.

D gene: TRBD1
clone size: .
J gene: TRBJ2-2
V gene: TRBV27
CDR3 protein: CASSSGTGFNTGELFF
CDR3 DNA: TGTGCCAGCAGTTCCGGGACAGGGTTTAACACCGGGGAGCTGTTTTTT

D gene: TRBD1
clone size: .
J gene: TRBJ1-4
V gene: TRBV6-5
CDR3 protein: CASVTGTGNEKLFF
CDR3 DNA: TGTGCCAGTGTCACCGGGACAGGGAACGAAAAACTGTTTTTT

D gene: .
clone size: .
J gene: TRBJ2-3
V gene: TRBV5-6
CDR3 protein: CASSLLGGTGDTQYF
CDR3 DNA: TGTGCCAGCAGCTTGCTGGGCGGGACGGGTGATACGCAGTATTTT

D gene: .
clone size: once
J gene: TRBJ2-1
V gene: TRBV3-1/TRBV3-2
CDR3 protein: CASSPRTGEQFF
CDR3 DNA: TGTGCCAGCAGCCCCAGGACGGGAGAGCAGTTCTTC

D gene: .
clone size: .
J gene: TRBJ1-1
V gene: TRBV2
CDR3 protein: CASSDAGFTEAFF
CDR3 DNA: TGTGCCAGCAGTGATGCAGGGTTCACTGAAGCTTTCTTT

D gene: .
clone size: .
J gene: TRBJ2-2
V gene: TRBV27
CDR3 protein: CASSPTVRDGHTGELFF
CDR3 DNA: TGTGCCAGCAGTCCTACCGTCCGGGATGGGCACACCGGGGAGCTGTTTTTT

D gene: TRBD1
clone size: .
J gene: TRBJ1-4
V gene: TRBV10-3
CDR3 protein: CAISESWTGYLENEKLFF
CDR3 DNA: TGTGCCATCAGTGAGTCGTGGACAGGGTATCTCGAGAATGAAAAACTGTTTTTT

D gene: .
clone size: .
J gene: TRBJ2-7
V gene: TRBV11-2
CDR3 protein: CASSSGIWETSSYEQYF
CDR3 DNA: TGTGCCAGCAGCTCCGGTATTTGGGAGACGAGCTCCTACGAGCAGTACTTC

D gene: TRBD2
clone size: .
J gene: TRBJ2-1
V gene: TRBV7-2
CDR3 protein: CASSRKAGGFNNEQFF
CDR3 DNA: TGTGCCAGCAGTCGAAAAGCGGGGGGCTTTAACAATGAGCAGTTCTTC

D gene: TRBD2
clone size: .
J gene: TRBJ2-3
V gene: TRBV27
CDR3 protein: CASTLGTSGKDTQYF
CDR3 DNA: TGTGCCAGCACCCTTGGGACTAGCGGGAAAGATACGCAGTATTTT

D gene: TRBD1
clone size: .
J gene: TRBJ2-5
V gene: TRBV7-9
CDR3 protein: CASSPITGQVAETQYF
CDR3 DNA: TGTGCCAGCAGCCCAATAACGGGACAGGTAGCCGAGACCCAGTACTTC

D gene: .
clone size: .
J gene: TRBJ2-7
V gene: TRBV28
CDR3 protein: CASNKEAGAFYEQYF
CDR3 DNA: TGTGCCAGCAATAAGGAGGCGGGGGCCTTCTACGAGCAGTACTTC

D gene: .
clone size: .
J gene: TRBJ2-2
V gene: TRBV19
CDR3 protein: CASSRTSGVTGELFF
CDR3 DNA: TGTGCCAGTAGTCGAACCTCAGGGGTCACCGGGGAGCTGTTTTTT

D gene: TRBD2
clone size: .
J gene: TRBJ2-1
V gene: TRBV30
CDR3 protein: CAWMGSRLAGGPSSNEQFF
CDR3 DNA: TGTGCCTGGATGGGCTCGAGACTAGCGGGAGGGCCGTCCAGCAATGAGCAGTTCTTC

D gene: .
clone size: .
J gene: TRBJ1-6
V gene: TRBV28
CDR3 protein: CATSYTGNSPLHF
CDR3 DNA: TGTGCCACCTCATATACAGGAAATTCACCCCTCCACTTT

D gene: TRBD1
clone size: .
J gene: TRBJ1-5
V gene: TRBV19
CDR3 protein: CASSKAGGQPQHF
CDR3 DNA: TGTGCCAGTAGTAAGGCAGGGGGACAGCCCCAGCATTTT

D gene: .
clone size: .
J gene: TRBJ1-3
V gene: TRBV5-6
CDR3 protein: CASSPGGNTIYF
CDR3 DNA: TGTGCCAGCAGTCCCGGTGGAAACACCATATATTTT

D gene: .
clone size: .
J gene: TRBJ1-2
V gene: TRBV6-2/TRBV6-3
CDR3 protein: CASSTRTATNYGYTF
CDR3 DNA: TGTGCCAGCAGTACCCGGACAGCCACTAACTATGGCTACACCTTC

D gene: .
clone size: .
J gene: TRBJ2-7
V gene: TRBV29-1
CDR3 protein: CSVATGSAPREQYF
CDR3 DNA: TGCAGCGTTGCCACCGGGTCGGCCCCACGCGAGCAGTACTTC

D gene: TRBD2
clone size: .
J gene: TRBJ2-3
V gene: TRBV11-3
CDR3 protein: CASSLGLAGATDTQYF
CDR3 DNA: TGTGCCAGCAGCCTGGGACTAGCGGGAGCCACAGATACGCAGTATTTT

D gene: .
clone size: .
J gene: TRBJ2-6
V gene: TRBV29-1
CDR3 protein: CSVDAGSGANVLTF
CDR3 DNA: TGCAGCGTTGACGCAGGGTCTGGGGCCAACGTCCTGACTTTC

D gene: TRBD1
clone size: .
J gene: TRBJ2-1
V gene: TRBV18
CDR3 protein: CASSPQGAGLYNEQFF
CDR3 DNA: TGTGCCAGCTCACCACAGGGGGCTGGGTTGTACAATGAGCAGTTCTTC

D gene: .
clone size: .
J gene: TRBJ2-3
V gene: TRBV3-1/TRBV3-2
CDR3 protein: CASSQEVAADTQYF
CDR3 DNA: TGTGCCAGCAGCCAAGAGGTGGCGGCGGATACGCAGTATTTT

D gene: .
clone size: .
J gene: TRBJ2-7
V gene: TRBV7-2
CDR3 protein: CASSLARVSYEQYF
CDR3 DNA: TGTGCCAGCAGCTTAGCCCGGGTTTCCTACGAGCAGTACTTC

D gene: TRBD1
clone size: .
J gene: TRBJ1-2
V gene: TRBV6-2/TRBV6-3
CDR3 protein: CASSYSDWTGRNGYTF
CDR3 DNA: TGTGCCAGCAGTTACTCCGATTGGACAGGGCGCAATGGCTACACCTTC

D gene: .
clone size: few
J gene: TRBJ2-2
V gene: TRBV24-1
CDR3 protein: CATSDSRTSINTGELFF
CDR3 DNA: TGTGCCACCAGTGATTCCCGGACTTCCATCAATACCGGGGAGCTGTTTTTT

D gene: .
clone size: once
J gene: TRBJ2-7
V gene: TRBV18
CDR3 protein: CASSPQRTSYDEQYF
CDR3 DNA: TGTGCCAGCTCTCCTCAGCGGACCTCCTACGACGAGCAGTACTTC

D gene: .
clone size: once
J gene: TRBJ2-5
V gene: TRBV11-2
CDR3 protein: CASSLGASVETQYF
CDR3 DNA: TGTGCCAGCAGCTTAGGGGCTAGCGTAGAGACCCAGTACTTC

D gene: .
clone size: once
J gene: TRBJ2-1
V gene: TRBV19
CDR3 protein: CASSSREPLQYNEQFF
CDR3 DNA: TGTGCCAGTAGCTCCAGGGAACCCCTCCAATACAATGAGCAGTTCTTC

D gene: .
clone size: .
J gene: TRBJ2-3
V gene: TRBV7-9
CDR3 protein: CASSPRAATDTQYF
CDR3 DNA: TGTGCCAGCAGCCCCAGGGCCGCCACAGATACGCAGTATTTT

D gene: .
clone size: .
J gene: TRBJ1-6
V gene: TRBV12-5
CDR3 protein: CASGLTWGDSPLHF
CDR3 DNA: TGTGCTAGTGGTTTGACGTGGGGAGATTCACCCCTCCACTTT

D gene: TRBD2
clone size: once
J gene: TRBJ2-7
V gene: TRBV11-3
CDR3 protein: CASRSAGGTVYEQYF
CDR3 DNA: TGTGCCAGCAGAAGCGCGGGAGGAACTGTCTACGAGCAGTACTTC